This entry lists 17 T cell receptor beta chains sequenced from one sample in a study of blood T cell repertoires in COVID-19. Sequencing used immunoSEQ multiplex PCR; TCRdb keeps in-frame clones, though not all of them. The repertoire holds under 250,000 clones, with 81% as singletons. Input material: PBMCs or T cells enriched from blood (not recorded which). The receptors come from a woman aged 45-60 years with acute COVID-19.

The CDR3 loop is CASSTPQDRLGNQPQHF. The CDR3 DNA follows: TGTGCCAGTAGTACCCCTCAGGACAGGTTGGGCAATCAGCCCCAGCATTTT. The V call is TRBV19, the J call TRBJ1-5; 7 nucleotides agree with TRBD1. Losses at the gene ends were 4 bases for V and 2 bases for J; bases not matched to a gene: 11. The CDR3 is made up of 17 amino acids. The germline V gene encodes CDR1 LNHDA and CDR2 SQIVND (reference sequence).

The chain combines TRBV29-1 with TRBJ2-2, with 11 bases that match TRBD2. This CDR3 spans 15 amino acids. Germline V gives CDR1 SQVTM, CDR2 ANQGSEA. Unmatched junction bases numbered 8, after V lost 4 bases and J lost 7 bases. In DNA form, the CDR3 reads TGCAGCGTTGCTCCTAGCGGGAGGTCGTACGGGGAGCTGTTTTTT. The encoded protein is CSVAPSGRSYGELFF.

This clone has a handful of counts. V usage is TRBV27 and J usage is TRBJ2-7; TRBD1 aligns across 8 bases. Trimming removed 2 bases from V and 6 bases from J; junction bases left unmatched: 3. The CDR3 sequence is 13 residues long. The germline gives CDR1 MNHEY, CDR2 SMNVEV (reference sequence). Written as DNA, the CDR3 is TGTGCCAGCAGTTTAACAGGGGGTGGCGAGCAGTACTTC. It codes for CASSLTGGGEQYF.

This chain joins TRBV7-8 and TRBJ2-1, with D tentatively TRBD1 (7 bases). CDR1 and CDR2 from the germline V gene are SGHVS and FQNEAQ. The CDR3 length is 22 residues. Trimming shortened V by 2 bases and J by 0 bases, and 29 bases separated the two germline ends. The CDR3: CASSLRQPRDSRDSSSYNEQFF. In DNA, the CDR3 is TGTGCCAGCAGCTTAAGGCAACCTCGGGACAGTCGGGACTCTAGCTCCTACAATGAGCAGTTCTTC. Using reference TRBV7-8 and TRBJ2-1 for the parts outside the CDR3, the full variable domain is GAGVSQSPRYKVAKRGQDVALRCDPISGHVSLFWYQQALGQGPEFLTYFQNEAQLDKSGLPSDRFFAERPEGSVSTLKIQRTQQEDSAVYLCASSLRQPRDSRDSSSYNEQFFGPGTRLTVL.

CDR3 residues: CASSLFAGAGRANQPQHF. The CDR3 DNA reads as TGTGCCAGCAGTTTATTTGCGGGGGCGGGGAGGGCAAATCAGCCCCAGCATTTT. The chain has TRBV28 and TRBJ1-5, with D possibly TRBD1 on 6 matching bases. The CDR3 runs to 18 residues. Germline values: CDR1 MDHEN, CDR2 SYDVKM. V lost 1 base and J 4 bases, leaving 20 bases between the germline ends.

The rearrangement links TRBV11-2 to TRBJ2-2; TRBD2 agrees at 8 bases. V lost 6 bases, J lost 2 bases, and 11 bases stayed unmatched. The CDR3 spans 17 residues. Germline V lookup: CDR1 SGHAT, CDR2 FQNNGV. CDR3 coding DNA: TGTGCCAGCAGGCATACCGGGACTAGAATAAACACCGGGGAGCTGTTTTTT. Amino acids: CASRHTGTRINTGELFF.

The V call is TRBV3-1 (or the pseudogene TRBV3-2), the J call TRBJ2-1; 10 bases fit TRBD2. Germline V gives CDR1 LGHDT, CDR2 YNNKEL (reference sequence). Trimming removed 4 bases from V and 6 bases from J; junction bases left unmatched: 9. The CDR3 length is 16 residues. CDR3 nucleotides: TGTGCCAGCAGCCTCCTTATAAGCGGGAGGGCCAATGAGCAGTTCTTC. Its protein product is CASSLLISGRANEQFF.

The V gene is TRBV2, the J gene TRBJ1-5, with D perhaps TRBD1 (6 bases). Trimming shortened V by 6 bases and J by 5 bases, and 26 bases separated the two germline ends. This CDR3 comprises 18 residues. Germline-derived CDR1 and CDR2 are SNHLY and FYNNEI. CDR3 in DNA: TGTGCCAGCAGCGTGCCCATTATTAAAACAGGGTCCCATCAGCCCCAGCATTTT. Translated: CASSVPIIKTGSHQPQHF.

This chain joins TRBV18 and TRBJ2-7; TRBD1 might be the D (6 bases). The CDR3 extends over 15 amino acids. The germline V and J ends were trimmed by 2 bases and 1 base, with 12 bases remaining between them. CDR1 and CDR2 from the germline V gene are KGHSH and LQKENI. CDR3 residues: CASSPGGMRSYEQYF. The CDR3 region has the DNA TGTGCCAGCTCACCAGGGGGCATGAGGTCCTACGAGCAGTACTTC.

The genes are TRBV28 and TRBJ1-1; D possibly corresponds to TRBD1 (6 bases). CDR3 length: 18 amino acids. Germline V gene sequence: CDR1 MDHEN, CDR2 SYDVKM. V dropped 3 bases and J dropped 0 bases, with 20 bases sitting between them. The CDR3 DNA reads TGTGCCAGCAGTTTGGTTATTCGGATAGGGGGAATGAACACTGAAGCTTTCTTT. The encoded protein is CASSLVIRIGGMNTEAFF.

This clone was seen a few times. The chain joins TRBV27 to TRBJ2-3; possible D gene TRBD2, 5 bases. The CDR3 is 21 amino acids. Germline-derived CDR1 and CDR2 are MNHEY and SMNVEV (reference sequence). V gave up 10 bases and J gave up 0 bases, with 35 bases separating them. CDR3 protein: CATKSRGLSSAIPTSTDTQYF. CDR3 nucleotides: TGTGCCACCAAATCACGGGGTTTGAGCTCGGCCATTCCAACTAGCACAGATACGCAGTATTTT.

The rearrangement uses TRBV6-1 and TRBJ2-5; the match to TRBD2 covers 10 bases. The length of the CDR3 is 17 residues. The V segment lost 4 bases and the J segment 4 bases; nucleotides outside the gene matches: 12. Germline V gene sequence: CDR1 MNHNS, CDR2 SASEGT. CDR3 region: CASSVRGLAGVRETQYF. The CDR3 DNA sequence: TGTGCCAGCAGTGTAAGAGGGCTAGCGGGAGTCAGAGAGACCCAGTACTTC.

The rearrangement uses TRBV11-2 and TRBJ2-6; TRBD1 is a possible D gene (7 bases). The CDR3 is made up of 19 amino acids. V lost 0 bases and J 0 bases, leaving 15 bases between the germline ends. Germline-derived CDR1 and CDR2 are SGHAT and FQNNGV. The CDR3 bases are TGTGCCAGCAGCTTAGACCGAACAGGGGAGGACTCTGGGGCCAACGTCCTGACTTTC. Its protein is CASSLDRTGEDSGANVLTF.

This sequence joins TRBV30 and TRBJ1-2; D gene ambiguous. This CDR3 has 13 residues. With 0 bases removed from V and 4 bases from J, the gap between germline ends came to 9 bases. Per germline, CDR1 GTSNPN and CDR2 SVGIG (reference sequence). CDR3 coding DNA: TGTGCCTGGAGTGTAGGTAGCCTCTATGGCTACACCTTC. The encoded protein is CAWSVGSLYGYTF. Full variable domain (outside the CDR3, taken from reference TRBV30 and TRBJ1-2): SQTIHQWPATLVQPVGSPLSLECTVEGTSNPNLYWYRQAAGRGLQLLFYSVGIGQISSEVPQNLSASRPQDRQFILSSKKLLLSDSGFYLCAWSVGSLYGYTFGSGTRLTVV.

Points on this clone: The limits of the CDR3 on the DNA are not certain, so only TCRdb's listed CDR3 is given. The chain joins TRBV12-2 to TRBJ2-3; the table's TRBD1 call for D was not verified on the DNA. TRBV12-2 is a pseudogene segment. The CDR3 adds up to 21 amino acids, both ends counted. The CDR3 region is CASRWGGGIVGTASSTDTQYF.

V is TRBV21-1 and J is TRBJ1-6; the DNA was not compared with TRBD1, the D call given in the table. TRBV21-1 counts as a pseudogene. The CDR3 totals 15 residues. The CDR3, as DNA: TGTGCCAGATTGAAGACCAGGGCCTATAATTCACCCCTCCACTTT. It codes for CARLKTRAYNSPLHF.

The chain is built from TRBV5-4 and TRBJ2-1; TRBD2 might be the D (6 bases). Germline V gives CDR1 SGHNT, CDR2 YYREEE (reference sequence). V lost 4 bases to trimming and J lost 2 bases, with 13 bases between them. The CDR3 length is 15 residues. This chain's CDR3 is CASSALTGAYNEQFF. The CDR3 DNA follows: TGTGCCAGCAGCGCCCTGACGGGAGCCTACAATGAGCAGTTCTTC.